Below, 14 T cell receptor beta chains from the same sample are listed, as sequenced in a study of radiation and T cells in renal cell carcinoma (dated by TCRdb to 2019 to 2021). What this sample's time point label stands for: blood 2 weeks post-SBRT. Interpreted using the paper, the treatment or condition label stands for: 15 Gy SBRT to primary tumor, nephrectomy 4 weeks later. Library preparation used the immunoSEQ multiplex PCR assay. Held by TCRdb, this immuneACCESS table contains in-frame sequences only and omits some clones. Under half of the omission traces to an unresolved V gene where checked; the cause of the rest is unknown. This sample lists approximately 120,000 clones; 81% were detected once. The ten most abundant clones make up 5% to 6.5% of the sample. The sample here was blood, taken from a patient whose treatment included radiotherapy and nephrectomy. Receptors were obtained from a man aged 50-60 years with renal cell carcinoma.

The V gene is TRBV7-9, the J gene TRBJ2-3, with a weak D call TRBD2 (6 bases). Germline V gives CDR1 SEHNR, CDR2 FQNEAQ (reference sequence). Trimming took 1 base from V and 2 from J, leaving 7 bases between them. The CDR3 runs to 14 residues. The CDR3: CASSLGEVTDTQYF. CDR3 DNA sequence: TGTGCCAGCAGCTTAGGGGAGGTCACAGATACGCAGTATTTT.

For this clone: Other DNA sequences from this sample encode an identical CDR3 as well. The genes are TRBV6-6 and TRBJ1-1; maybe TRBD1 (6 bases). The V end was cut by 0 bases, the J end by 2 bases, with 7 bases between. Germline V gives CDR1 MNHNY, CDR2 SVGAGI (reference sequence). The CDR3 is 14 amino acids. The chain's CDR3 is CASSYSGGNTEAFF. The CDR3 region has the DNA TGTGCCAGCAGTTACTCTGGGGGCAACACTGAAGCTTTCTTT.

This sequence joins TRBV30 and TRBJ2-7, with D tentatively TRBD1 (5 bases). CDR3 length: 14 amino acids. V was cut by 7 bases and J by 6 bases, with 22 bases left in between. Germline V lookup: CDR1 GTSNPN, CDR2 SVGIG (reference sequence). The CDR3 reads CALGPSRVAGEQYF. Written as DNA, the CDR3 is TGTGCCTTAGGACCAAGCAGGGTTGCTGGCGAGCAGTACTTC.

V is TRBV5-4 and J is TRBJ2-6; 10 bases are shared with TRBD2. Germline loops: CDR1 SGHNT, CDR2 YYREEE (reference sequence). With V trimmed by 0 bases and J by 2 bases, 2 bases remained unmatched. The CDR3 totals 17 residues. Here the CDR3 DNA reads TGTGCCAGCAGCTTGGGCCTAGCGGGAGCTGGGGCCAACGTCCTGACTTTC. Protein product: CASSLGLAGAGANVLTF.

This clone turned up a few times. This chain connects TRBV19 to TRBJ1-2; possibly TRBD1 for D (6 bases). The CDR3 length is 13 residues. Trimming shortened V by 10 bases and J by 6 bases, and 18 bases separated the two germline ends. From germline, CDR1 is LNHDA and CDR2 SQIVND (reference sequence). DNA for the CDR3: TGTGCCACCAGGGGACGGCACGGCCATGGCTACACCTTC. Its translation is CATRGRHGHGYTF.

This chain uses TRBV15 with TRBJ2-7; perhaps TRBD2 as D (6 bases). This CDR3 region has 15 residues. The V end lost 0 bases, the J end lost 9 bases, and 18 bases lay between the germline ends. From germline, CDR1 is LNHNV and CDR2 YYDKDF (reference sequence). DNA for the CDR3: TGTGCCACCAGCAGAGATTTTACGGGAGTTGAGGCGCAGTACTTC. Its translation: CATSRDFTGVEAQYF.

The chain couples TRBV30 to TRBJ2-5; D gene ambiguous. Germline V lookup: CDR1 GTSNPN, CDR2 SVGIG (reference sequence). Trimming cost V 5 bases and J 0 bases, with 10 bases left between them. This CDR3 region has 13 residues. CDR3 loop: CAWDYGNQETQYF. In nucleotides, the CDR3 is TGTGCCTGGGATTACGGAAACCAAGAGACCCAGTACTTC.

Within the sample, this clone is medium-sized. The chain has TRBV9 and TRBJ1-5; 8 bases are shared with TRBD1. Germline CDR1 and CDR2: SGDLS and YYNGEE. Trimming removed 2 bases from V and 6 bases from J; junction bases left unmatched: 10. The CDR3 contains 16 residues. CDR3 coding DNA: TGTGCCAGCAGCGTCCACGCGGGGACAGGCACTCAGCCCCAGCATTTT. It is translated as CASSVHAGTGTQPQHF. The entire variable domain, with the rest obtained from reference TRBV9 and TRBJ1-5, is as follows: DSGVTQTPKHLITATGQRVTLRCSPRSGDLSVYWYQQSLDQGLQFLIQYYNGEERAKGNILERFSAQQFPDLHSELNLSSLELGDSALYFCASSVHAGTGTQPQHFGDGTRLSIL.

V gene TRBV6-5 combines with J gene TRBJ2-2; D is unresolved. Germline lookup yields CDR1 MNHEY and CDR2 SVGAGI. V gave up 8 bases and J gave up 1 base, with 8 bases separating them. This CDR3 region has 13 residues. In nucleotides, the CDR3 is TGTGCCAGCCGAAGGATGAACACCGGGGAGCTGTTTTTT. Amino acids: CASRRMNTGELFF.

In its sample, this clone was seen once. The chain is built from TRBV30 and TRBJ2-7; D is uncertain. Germline V lookup: CDR1 GTSNPN, CDR2 SVGIG (reference sequence). Trimming shortened V by 2 bases and J by 6 bases, and 11 bases separated the two germline ends. The length of the CDR3 is 12 residues. The CDR3 reads CAWSSDGSEQYF. In DNA, the CDR3 is TGTGCCTGGAGTTCGGATGGGTCCGAGCAGTACTTC.

The V gene is TRBV5-4, the J gene TRBJ2-5; 7 bases are shared with TRBD2. From germline, CDR1 is SGHNT and CDR2 YYREEE (reference sequence). CDR3 length: 17 amino acids. V dropped 0 bases and J dropped 0; count of bases not matched to a gene: 8. The CDR3 nucleotides are TGTGCCAGCAGCTTGGCCGGAGCGGGGCTGAACCAAGAGACCCAGTACTTC. Translated: CASSLAGAGLNQETQYF.

The rearrangement joins TRBV4-2 to TRBJ1-4; D may be TRBD1 (6 bases). The ends were cut back, 0 bases at V and 5 bases at J, with 19 bases in the middle. Germline V gene data show CDR1 as LGHNA and CDR2 as YNFKEQ. CDR3 length equals 18 residues. The CDR3 loop is CASSQDKGGRRVNEKLFF. In nucleotides, the CDR3 is TGTGCCAGCAGCCAAGATAAAGGGGGTCGCAGGGTGAATGAAAAACTGTTTTTT.

The chain carries TRBV29-1 and TRBJ2-5; TRBD1 aligns across 9 bases. The CDR3 has 15 residues. CDR1 is SQVTM and CDR2 is ANQGSEA in the germline V gene. Trimming took 0 bases from V and 5 from J; bases not matched to a gene: 7. The CDR3 DNA sequence: TGCAGCGTTGAAGATTTGGGACAGGGTGCCGAGACCCAGTACTTC. Residues: CSVEDLGQGAETQYF.

The chain couples TRBV14 to TRBJ2-3; 11 bases align to TRBD2. CDR1 and CDR2 (germline): SGHDN, FVKESK. The J segment lost 0 bases and the V segment lost 4 bases, leaving 6 bases of the junction unmatched. The CDR3 is 17 residues long. CDR3 nucleotides: TGTGCCAGCAGCCGAGTAATAGCGGGGGGGAGCACAGATACGCAGTATTTT. Translation: CASSRVIAGGSTDTQYF.